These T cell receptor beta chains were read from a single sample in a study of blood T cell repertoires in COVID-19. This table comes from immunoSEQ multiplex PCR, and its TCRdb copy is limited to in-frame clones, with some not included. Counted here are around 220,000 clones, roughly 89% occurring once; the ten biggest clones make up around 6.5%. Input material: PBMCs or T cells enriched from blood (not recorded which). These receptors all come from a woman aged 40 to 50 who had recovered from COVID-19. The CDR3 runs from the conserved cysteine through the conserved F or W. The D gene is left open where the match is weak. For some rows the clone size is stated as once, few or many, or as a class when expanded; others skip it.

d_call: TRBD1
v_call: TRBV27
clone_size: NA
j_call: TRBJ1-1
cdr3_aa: CASPAFRDRGAEAFF
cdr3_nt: TGTGCCAGCCCCGCTTTTCGGGACAGGGGGGCTGAAGCTTTCTTT

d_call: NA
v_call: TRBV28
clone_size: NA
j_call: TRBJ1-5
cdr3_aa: CASSFRSGLKPQHF
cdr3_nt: TGTGCCAGCAGTTTTCGTTCAGGGCTGAAGCCCCAGCATTTT

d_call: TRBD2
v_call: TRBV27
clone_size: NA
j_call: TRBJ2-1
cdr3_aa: CASSFPGLPQFF
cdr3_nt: TGTGCCAGCAGTTTTCCGGGACTACCGCAGTTCTTC

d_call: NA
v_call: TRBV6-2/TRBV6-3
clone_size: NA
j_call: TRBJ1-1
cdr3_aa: CASSYSAAEAFF
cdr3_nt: TGTGCCAGCAGTTACTCTGCGGCCGAAGCTTTCTTT

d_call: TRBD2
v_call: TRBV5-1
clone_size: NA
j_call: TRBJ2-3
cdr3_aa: CASSLLKTGGSTDTQYF
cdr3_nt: TGCGCCAGCAGCTTGCTTAAGACGGGAGGCAGCACAGATACGCAGTATTTT

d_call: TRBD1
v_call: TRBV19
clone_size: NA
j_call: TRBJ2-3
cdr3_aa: CASSQQGITDTQYF
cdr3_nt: TGTGCCAGTAGTCAACAGGGGATCACAGATACGCAGTATTTT

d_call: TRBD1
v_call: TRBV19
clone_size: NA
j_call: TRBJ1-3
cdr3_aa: CASSSTQGAPSGNTIYF
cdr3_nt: TGTGCCAGTAGTTCGACTCAGGGGGCGCCATCTGGAAACACCATATATTTT

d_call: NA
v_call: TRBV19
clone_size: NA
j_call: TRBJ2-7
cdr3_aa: CASSISGQRREQYF
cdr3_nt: TGTGCCAGTAGTATCTCAGGGCAACGTCGCGAGCAGTACTTC

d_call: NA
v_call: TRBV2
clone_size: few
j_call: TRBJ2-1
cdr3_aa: CASRLVNEQFF
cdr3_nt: TGTGCCAGTCGACTAGTAAATGAGCAGTTCTTC

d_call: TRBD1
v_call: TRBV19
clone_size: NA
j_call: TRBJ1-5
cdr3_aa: CASSPQDRVSNQPQHF
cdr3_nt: TGTGCCAGTAGTCCCCAGGACAGGGTGAGCAATCAGCCCCAGCATTTT

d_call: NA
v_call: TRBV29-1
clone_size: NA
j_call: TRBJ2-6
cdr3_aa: CSVAGFPSGANVLTF
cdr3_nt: TGCAGCGTTGCAGGGTTCCCGTCTGGGGCCAACGTCCTGACTTTC

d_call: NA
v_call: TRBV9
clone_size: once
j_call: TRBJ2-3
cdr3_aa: CASSVGGNRRTDTQYF
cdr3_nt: TGTGCCAGCAGCGTTGGGGGGAACCGGCGCACAGATACGCAGTATTTT

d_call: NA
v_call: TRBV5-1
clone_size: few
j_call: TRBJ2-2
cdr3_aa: CASSLLATLSKNGELFF
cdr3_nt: TGCGCCAGCAGCTTGTTGGCGACTCTTTCCAAAAACGGGGAGCTGTTTTTT

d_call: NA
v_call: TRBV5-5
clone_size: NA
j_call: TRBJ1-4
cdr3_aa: CASSLYGGQTEKLFF
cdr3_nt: TGTGCCAGCAGCTTGTACGGTGGACAGACTGAAAAACTGTTTTTT

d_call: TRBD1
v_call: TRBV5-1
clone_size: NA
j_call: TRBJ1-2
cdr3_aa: CASSLGTGFSYTF
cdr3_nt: TGCGCCAGCAGCTTGGGGACAGGTTTTAGCTACACCTTC

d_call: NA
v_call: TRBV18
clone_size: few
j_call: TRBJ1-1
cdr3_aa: CASSPPAKGTEAFF
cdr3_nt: TGTGCCAGCTCACCACCTGCTAAGGGGACTGAAGCTTTCTTT

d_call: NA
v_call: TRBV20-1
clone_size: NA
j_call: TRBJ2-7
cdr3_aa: CSASPPFLSGRPHEQYF
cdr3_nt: TGCAGTGCTAGTCCTCCCTTTCTTAGTGGGAGGCCCCACGAGCAGTACTTC

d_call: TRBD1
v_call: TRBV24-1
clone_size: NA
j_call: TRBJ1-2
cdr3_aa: CATSDPGTDLLGYTF
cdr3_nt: TGTGCCACCAGTGACCCCGGGACAGATCTATTGGGCTACACCTTC

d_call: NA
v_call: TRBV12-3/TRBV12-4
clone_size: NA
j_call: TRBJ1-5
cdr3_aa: CASSYRVNQPQHF
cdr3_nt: TGTGCCAGCAGCTACAGGGTCAATCAGCCCCAGCATTTT

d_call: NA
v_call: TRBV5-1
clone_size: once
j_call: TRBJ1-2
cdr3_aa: CASSLARRGDYGYTF
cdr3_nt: TGCGCCAGCAGCTTGGCAAGGCGCGGAGACTATGGCTACACCTTC

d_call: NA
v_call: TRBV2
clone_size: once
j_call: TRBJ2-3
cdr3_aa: CASSGGSPSGTDTQYF
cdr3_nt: TGTGCCAGCAGTGGAGGGTCCCCGAGTGGCACAGATACGCAGTATTTT

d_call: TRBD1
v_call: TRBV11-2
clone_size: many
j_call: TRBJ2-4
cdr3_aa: CASSRTGGSKNIQYF
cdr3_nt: TGTGCCAGCAGCCGGACAGGCGGTTCCAAAAACATTCAGTACTTC

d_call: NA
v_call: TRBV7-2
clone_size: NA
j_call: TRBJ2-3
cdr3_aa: CASSLGLADTQYF
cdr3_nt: TGTGCCAGCAGCTTAGGTCTTGCAGATACGCAGTATTTT

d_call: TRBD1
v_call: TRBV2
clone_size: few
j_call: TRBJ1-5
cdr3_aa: CASMIWQGADQPQHF
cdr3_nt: TGTGCCAGCATGATATGGCAGGGGGCGGATCAGCCCCAGCATTTT

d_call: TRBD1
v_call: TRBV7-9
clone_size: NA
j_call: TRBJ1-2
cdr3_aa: CASSSRGQAGGYTF
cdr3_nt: TGTGCCAGCAGCTCAAGAGGACAGGCCGGAGGCTACACCTTC

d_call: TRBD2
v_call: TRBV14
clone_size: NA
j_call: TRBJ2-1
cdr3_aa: CASSLPGLGAHEQFF
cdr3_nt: TGTGCCAGCAGCCTCCCGGGACTAGGGGCCCATGAGCAGTTCTTC

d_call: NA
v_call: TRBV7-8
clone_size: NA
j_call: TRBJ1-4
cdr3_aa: CASSLVDRSREKLFF
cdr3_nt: TGTGCCAGCAGCTTAGTTGACAGATCGCGAGAAAAACTGTTTTTT

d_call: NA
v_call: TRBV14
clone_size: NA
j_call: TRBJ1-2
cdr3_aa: CASSQNRDHGYTF
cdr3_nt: TGTGCCAGCAGCCAAAACAGGGATCATGGCTACACCTTC

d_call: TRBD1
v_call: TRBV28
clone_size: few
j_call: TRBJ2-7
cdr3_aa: CASTIRDRAYEQYF
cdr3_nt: TGTGCCAGCACCATCCGGGACAGAGCCTACGAGCAGTACTTC

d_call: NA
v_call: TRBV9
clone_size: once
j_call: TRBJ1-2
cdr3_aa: CASTTGGDYGYTF
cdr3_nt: TGTGCCAGCACTACGGGGGGTGACTATGGCTACACCTTC

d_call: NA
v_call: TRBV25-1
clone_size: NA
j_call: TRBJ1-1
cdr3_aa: CASSEWGAGREKAFF
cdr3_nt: TGTGCCAGCAGTGAATGGGGTGCGGGTAGGGAGAAAGCTTTCTTT

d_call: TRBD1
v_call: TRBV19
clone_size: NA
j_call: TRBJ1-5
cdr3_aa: CASSIETGQPNQPQHF
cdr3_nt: TGTGCCAGTAGTATAGAAACGGGACAGCCAAATCAGCCCCAGCATTTT

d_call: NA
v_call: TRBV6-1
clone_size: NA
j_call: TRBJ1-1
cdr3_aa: CASSEARRSAFF
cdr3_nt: TGTGCCAGCAGTGAAGCGCGGAGGAGTGCTTTCTTT

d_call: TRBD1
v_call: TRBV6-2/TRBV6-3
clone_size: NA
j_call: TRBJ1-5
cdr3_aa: CASSDGQGKYQPQHF
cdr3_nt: TGTGCCAGCAGTGACGGACAGGGAAAGTATCAGCCCCAGCATTTT

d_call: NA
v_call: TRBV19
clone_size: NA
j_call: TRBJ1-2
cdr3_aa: CASSRTDNLYGYTF
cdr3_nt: TGTGCCAGTAGCAGGACAGATAATCTCTATGGCTACACCTTC

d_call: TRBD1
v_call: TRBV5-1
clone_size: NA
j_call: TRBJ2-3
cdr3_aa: CASSFGDRGRTDTQYF
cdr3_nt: TGCGCCAGCAGCTTTGGGGACAGGGGGAGGACAGATACGCAGTATTTT

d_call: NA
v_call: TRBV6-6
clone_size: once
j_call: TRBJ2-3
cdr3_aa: CASRALHTVDTQYF
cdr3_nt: TGTGCCAGCAGAGCACTACATACTGTAGATACGCAGTATTTT

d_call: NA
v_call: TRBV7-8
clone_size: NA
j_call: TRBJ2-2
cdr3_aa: CASSLRVLAGLGELFF
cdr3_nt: TGTGCCAGCAGTCTCAGGGTGCTGGCGGGGCTCGGGGAGCTGTTTTTT

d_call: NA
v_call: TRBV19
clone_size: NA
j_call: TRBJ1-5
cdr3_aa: CASSSGYQPQHF
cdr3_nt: TGTGCCAGTAGTTCGGGGTATCAGCCCCAGCATTTT

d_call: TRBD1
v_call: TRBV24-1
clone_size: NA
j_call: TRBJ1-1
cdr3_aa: CATSAKTGGGEAFF
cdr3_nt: TGTGCCACCAGTGCTAAGACAGGGGGTGGTGAAGCTTTCTTT

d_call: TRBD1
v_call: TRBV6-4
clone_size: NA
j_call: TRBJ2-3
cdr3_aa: CASSEDRDPDTQYF
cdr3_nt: TGTGCCAGCAGTGAAGACAGGGATCCAGATACGCAGTATTTT

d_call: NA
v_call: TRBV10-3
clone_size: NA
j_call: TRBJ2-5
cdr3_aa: CAISPLGGGPYQETQYF
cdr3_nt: TGTGCCATCAGCCCTTTGGGGGGGGGCCCGTACCAAGAGACCCAGTACTTC

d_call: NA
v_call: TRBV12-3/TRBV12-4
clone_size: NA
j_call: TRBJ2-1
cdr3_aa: CASVQGSWNEQFF
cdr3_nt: TGTGCCAGCGTCCAGGGGTCGTGGAATGAGCAGTTCTTC

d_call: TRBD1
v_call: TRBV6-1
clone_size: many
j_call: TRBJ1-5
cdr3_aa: CASSDEKVGQDYRNQPQHF
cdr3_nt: TGTGCCAGCAGTGACGAGAAAGTGGGACAGGACTATCGTAATCAGCCCCAGCATTTT

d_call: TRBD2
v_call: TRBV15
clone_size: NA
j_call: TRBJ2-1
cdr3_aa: CATSRDGLAGSGYEQFF
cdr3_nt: TGTGCCACCAGCAGAGATGGGCTAGCGGGGTCAGGCTATGAGCAGTTCTTC

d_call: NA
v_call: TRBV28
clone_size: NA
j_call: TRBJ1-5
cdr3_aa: CASSLVRGGNQPQHF
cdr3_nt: TGTGCCAGCAGTTTAGTGAGAGGTGGGAATCAGCCCCAGCATTTT

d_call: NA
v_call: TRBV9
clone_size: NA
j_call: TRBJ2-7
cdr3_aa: CASSVEEGPTYEQYF
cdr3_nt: TGTGCCAGCAGCGTAGAGGAGGGCCCTACCTACGAGCAGTACTTC

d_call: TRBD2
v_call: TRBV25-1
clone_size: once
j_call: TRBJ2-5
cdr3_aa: CASSPAGGETQYF
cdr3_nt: TGTGCCAGCAGTCCAGCGGGGGGGGAGACCCAGTACTTC

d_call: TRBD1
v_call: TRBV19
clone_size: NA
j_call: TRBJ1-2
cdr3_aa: CASRDSSTGWNYGYTF
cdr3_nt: TGTGCCAGTAGGGATTCTTCGACAGGGTGGAACTATGGCTACACCTTC

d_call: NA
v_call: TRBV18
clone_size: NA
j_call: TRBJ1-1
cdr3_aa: CASTTEVNTEAFF
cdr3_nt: TGTGCCAGCACAACGGAGGTGAACACTGAAGCTTTCTTT

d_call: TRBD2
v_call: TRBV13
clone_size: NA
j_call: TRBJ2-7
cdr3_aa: CASSSFPAGGSYEQYF
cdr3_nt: TGTGCCAGCAGCTCCTTTCCAGCGGGAGGATCCTACGAGCAGTACTTC

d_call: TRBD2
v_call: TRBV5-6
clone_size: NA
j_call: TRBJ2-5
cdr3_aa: CASSDYSGEGETQYF
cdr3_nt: TGTGCCAGCAGCGACTATAGCGGGGAGGGAGAGACCCAGTACTTC

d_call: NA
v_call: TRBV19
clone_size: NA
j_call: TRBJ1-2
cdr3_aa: CASSHPGAGGYGYTF
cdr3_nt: TGTGCCAGTAGTCACCCTGGGGCAGGCGGCTATGGCTACACCTTC

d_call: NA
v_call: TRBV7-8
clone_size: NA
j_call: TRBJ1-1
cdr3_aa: CASSRAMNTEAFF
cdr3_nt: TGTGCCAGCAGCCGGGCAATGAACACTGAAGCTTTCTTT